The 29 T cell receptor beta chains given below trace back to one sample, sequenced in a study of blood T cell repertoires in COVID-19 (dated by TCRdb to about 2020). Libraries came from the immunoSEQ multiplex PCR assay. TCRdb retrieved this table from immuneACCESS and kept in-frame rearrangements only. Not all clones are present; in checked studies, unresolved V genes account for under half, and no reason is known for the remainder. The sample records approximately 100,000 clones, 85% to 90% of which are singletons. Clones ranked in the top ten supply 1.1% of the sample. The source material was peripheral blood. The receptor set was obtained from a human donor in a cohort sampled during active COVID-19.

The chain recombines TRBV6-6 with TRBJ2-2, with D perhaps matching TRBD2 (5 bases). This CDR3 has 14 residues. Germline V gene lookup returns CDR1 MNHNY and CDR2 SVGAGI (reference sequence). The germline V and J ends were trimmed by 6 bases and 3 bases, with 11 bases remaining between them. The DNA for the CDR3 is TGTGCCAGCAGCCGCACAGCGGACACCGGGGAGCTGTTTTTT. Amino acids: CASSRTADTGELFF.

V gene TRBV19 combines with J gene TRBJ2-1, with TRBD1 identical over 8 bases. V shed 7 bases, J shed 8 bases, and the junction held 16 bases outside the gene matches. CDR3 size: 16 residues. Germline V lookup: CDR1 LNHDA, CDR2 SQIVND (reference sequence). The CDR3 DNA follows: TGTGCCAGTAATCCCAGTGGACAGGGAAGGACCGATGAGCAGTTCTTC. It encodes CASNPSGQGRTDEQFF.

The V call is TRBV24-1, the J call TRBJ2-5; TRBD1 agrees at 12 bases. The CDR3 loop spans 17 amino acids. V lost 4 bases to trimming and J lost 7 bases; unmatched junction nucleotides: 12. Germline assignment: CDR1 KGHDR and CDR2 SFDVKD. CDR3 loop: CATSETGQGALGATQYF. The CDR3 DNA sequence: TGTGCCACCAGTGAAACGGGACAGGGGGCGCTGGGAGCGACCCAGTACTTC.

The gene calls are TRBV28 and TRBJ1-2; D uncertain. This CDR3 is 11 amino acids long. Germline assignment: CDR1 MDHEN and CDR2 SYDVKM. V lost 7 bases and J lost 3, with 6 bases in between. CDR3 nucleotide sequence: TGTGCCAGCACGAACTACTATGGCTACACCTTC. Translation: CASTNYYGYTF.

The CDR3 loop is CASSVTSGRFVDTQYF. CDR3 nucleotide sequence: TGTGCCAGCAGCGTGACTAGCGGGAGATTTGTGGATACGCAGTATTTT. The rearrangement uses TRBV9 and TRBJ2-3; 12 bases agree with TRBD2. The CDR3 runs to 16 residues. Germline V gene data show CDR1 as SGDLS and CDR2 as YYNGEE. V shed 2 bases, J shed 6 bases, and the junction held 7 bases outside the gene matches.

The rearrangement joins TRBV5-1 to TRBJ2-5; 9 bases match TRBD2. Germline CDR1 and CDR2: SGHRS and YFSETQ. J was trimmed by 5 bases and V by 4 bases; bases with no gene match: 12. The CDR3 is 16 residues long. This chain's CDR3 is CASSPDGGGAGETQYF. The CDR3 region has the DNA TGCGCCAGCAGCCCGGACGGCGGGGGGGCCGGCGAGACCCAGTACTTC.

The gene calls are TRBV5-4 and TRBJ1-4; D is unresolved. With 1 base removed from V and 7 bases from J, the gap between germline ends came to 8 bases. Germline V gene data show CDR1 as SGHNT and CDR2 as YYREEE (reference sequence). This CDR3 has 13 amino acids. As DNA, the CDR3 is TGTGCCAGCAGCTTGTTCGGGAGTGAAAAACTGTTTTTT. This sequence encodes CASSLFGSEKLFF.

V usage is TRBV24-1 and J usage is TRBJ2-5; 8 nucleotides agree with TRBD2. Trimming cost V 4 bases and J 4 bases; bases outside gene matches: 7. This CDR3 spans 15 amino acids. Germline CDR1 KGHDR, CDR2 SFDVKD. CDR3 coding DNA: TGTGCCACCAGTGACTGGGGACGGGGGGGAGAGACCCAGTACTTC. It translates to CATSDWGRGGETQYF.

The chain carries TRBV7-2 and TRBJ1-5, with TRBD1 matching over 7 bases. The V and J ends lost 1 base and 9 bases, in that order; junction bases with no gene match: 3. This CDR3 comprises 13 residues. The germline gives CDR1 SGHTA, CDR2 FQGNSA. CDR3 in amino acids: CASSLEQGRPQHF. In nucleotides, the CDR3 is TGTGCCAGCAGCTTAGAACAGGGGAGGCCCCAGCATTTT.

This clone has only a few counts. The V gene is TRBV5-5, the J gene TRBJ2-7, with D maybe TRBD2 (6 bases). Germline CDR1 is SGHKS and CDR2 is YYEKEE (reference sequence). V shed 0 bases and J shed 5 bases, with 15 bases lying between them. There are 15 residues in the CDR3. The CDR3 reads CASSLALAVAHEQYF. The CDR3 DNA reads as TGTGCCAGCAGCTTGGCTTTAGCGGTAGCCCACGAGCAGTACTTC.

The chain carries TRBV4-1 and TRBJ1-2; D unresolved. The CDR3 sequence is 13 residues long. With 2 bases removed from V and 8 bases from J, the gap between germline ends came to 12 bases. Germline-derived CDR1 and CDR2 are MGHRA and YSYEKL. CDR3 in DNA: TGCGCCAGCAGCCAATTTTTGCTGGGCGGCTACACCTTC. Translating gives CASSQFLLGGYTF.

The V call is TRBV28, the J call TRBJ1-4; 8 bases are a match to TRBD1. Looked up from germline, CDR1 is MDHEN and CDR2 is SYDVKM. J gave up 8 bases and V 6 bases, and 8 bases lay outside the gene matches. CDR3 size: 14 residues. The CDR3 is CASRYGQGWEKLFF. CDR3 coding DNA: TGTGCCAGCAGATACGGACAGGGTTGGGAAAAACTGTTTTTT.

The V and J genes are TRBV18 and TRBJ1-5; D not certain. This CDR3 has 12 residues. Germline loops: CDR1 KGHSH, CDR2 LQKENI. Trimming pared 2 bases from V and 7 bases from J, leaving 6 bases between. For the CDR3, the DNA is TGTGCCAGCTCACCAACGGGGCAGCCCCAGCATTTT. Residues: CASSPTGQPQHF. Supplemented by reference TRBV18 and TRBJ1-5, the full variable domain reads NAGVMQNPRHLVRRRGQEARLRCSPMKGHSHVYWYRQLPEEGLKFMVYLQKENIIDESGMPKERFSAEFPKEGPSILRIQQVVRGDSAAYFCASSPTGQPQHFGDGTRLSIL.

The V gene is TRBV21-1, the J gene TRBJ2-3; TRBD2 is taken as the D call from the table, unchecked against the DNA. TRBV21-1 is annotated as a pseudogene. CDR3 length equals 18 residues. CDR3 DNA: TGTGCCAGCAGCAATAACAGCGGGAGGGCCCCAGGCACAGATACGCAGTATTTT. It encodes CASSNNSGRAPGTDTQYF.

This chain uses TRBV9 with TRBJ1-2; 9 bases map to TRBD1. The CDR3 contains 14 residues. Unmatched junction bases numbered 6, after V lost 4 bases and J lost 5 bases. Looked up from germline, CDR1 is SGDLS and CDR2 is YYNGEE. The CDR3 sequence is CASSTGQGKYGYTF. DNA for the CDR3: TGTGCCAGCAGCACCGGACAGGGGAAGTATGGCTACACCTTC.

The chain carries TRBV14 and TRBJ2-7; no reliable D call. Germline V gene data show CDR1 as SGHDN and CDR2 as FVKESK. The CDR3 contains 14 residues. Between the trimmed V and J ends, which lost 0 bases and 1 base, there was a span of 7 bases. The CDR3 nucleotides read TGTGCCAGCAGCCAAGACCCGGTATCCTACGAGCAGTACTTC. Translating gives CASSQDPVSYEQYF.

The chain employs TRBV19 and TRBJ1-4, with D perhaps TRBD1 (5 bases). The CDR3 loop spans 15 amino acids. Per germline, CDR1 LNHDA and CDR2 SQIVND (reference sequence). V lost 5 bases to trimming and J lost 3 bases, with 13 bases between them. The CDR3 nucleotides read TGTGCCAGTAGTTGGGCAGGGCCTTCTAATGAAAAACTGTTTTTT. It codes for CASSWAGPSNEKLFF. The full variable domain, its missing parts supplied by reference TRBV19 and TRBJ1-4, is DGGITQSPKYLFRKEGQNVTLSCEQNLNHDAMYWYRQDPGQGLRLIYYSQIVNDFQKGDIAEGYSVSREKKESFPLTVTSAQKNPTAFYLCASSWAGPSNEKLFFGSGTQLSVL.

This chain joins TRBV4-1 and TRBJ2-6; 7 bases are shared with TRBD2. The CDR3 extends over 16 amino acids. The germline CDR1 and CDR2 sequences are MGHRA and YSYEKL. V shed 2 bases, J shed 3 bases, and the junction held 4 bases outside the gene matches. The DNA for the CDR3 is TGCGCCAGCAGCCAATTTGGCGGGGGTGGGGCCAACGTCCTGACTTTC. Its translation: CASSQFGGGGANVLTF.

CDR3 sequence reads: CASKKVGQKNTEAFF. Written as DNA, the CDR3 is TGTGCCAGCAAAAAGGTGGGACAGAAGAACACTGAAGCTTTCTTT. The chain links TRBV9 to TRBJ1-1, with 7 nucleotides matching TRBD1. V lost 6 bases to trimming and J lost 1 base; unmatched junction nucleotides: 9. Germline values: CDR1 SGDLS, CDR2 YYNGEE. The CDR3 covers 15 residues.

The rearrangement uses TRBV5-6 and TRBJ1-2, with 7 bases identical to TRBD1. V was clipped by 8 bases and J by 2 bases; unmatched bases: 12. The CDR3 sequence is 15 residues long. Germline V gene sequence: CDR1 SGHDT, CDR2 YYEEEE. This chain's CDR3 is CASQALDRPNYGYTF. The CDR3, as DNA: TGTGCCAGTCAAGCGCTGGACAGGCCAAACTATGGCTACACCTTC.

This chain connects TRBV27 to TRBJ2-2; tentatively, D is TRBD2 (5 bases). CDR3 length: 15 amino acids. V lost 6 bases to trimming and J lost 0 bases, with 11 bases between them. The germline gives CDR1 MNHEY, CDR2 SMNVEV (reference sequence). The CDR3 DNA is TGTGCCAGCAGCCTCTTCGGGGCGAACACCGGGGAGCTGTTTTTT. Encoded protein: CASSLFGANTGELFF.

V usage is TRBV3-1 (or the pseudogene TRBV3-2) and J usage is TRBJ2-3; perhaps TRBD2 as D (6 bases). V was cut by 0 bases and J by 10 bases, with 20 bases left in between. The CDR3 has 16 residues. Germline values: CDR1 LGHDT, CDR2 YNNKEL (reference sequence). This chain's CDR3 is CASSQDPDPTSWAQYF. The CDR3 DNA is TGTGCCAGCAGCCAAGATCCCGACCCTACTAGCTGGGCGCAGTATTTT.

V and J are TRBV4-3 and TRBJ2-1; 7 positions agree with TRBD2. Losses at the gene ends were 0 bases for V and 3 bases for J; bases not matched to a gene: 8. Germline CDR1 is LGHNA and CDR2 is YSLEER. This CDR3 has 17 residues. DNA of the CDR3: TGCGCCAGCAGCCAAGATCGGTGGTCGGGAGGCTACAATGAGCAGTTCTTC. It translates to CASSQDRWSGGYNEQFF.

V and J are TRBV7-9 and TRBJ1-1; D may be TRBD1 (5 bases). Germline V CDR1 and CDR2: SEHNR, FQNEAQ (reference sequence). The V gene lost 11 bases and the J gene lost 4 bases, with 17 bases spanning the gap. This CDR3 is built from 13 residues. As DNA, the CDR3 is TGTGCCTCCACACCGGGGGTCGGCACTGAAGCTTTCTTT. Amino acid sequence: CASTPGVGTEAFF.

This clone was seen more than once but under ten times. V is TRBV6-5 and J is TRBJ2-7; TRBD2 aligns across 10 bases. This CDR3 region has 16 residues. Trimming cost V 2 bases and J 5 bases; bases outside gene matches: 9. CDR1 and CDR2 from the germline V gene are MNHEY and SVGAGI. The CDR3 is CASSYGSGTSVNEQYF. The CDR3 nucleotides read TGTGCCAGCAGTTACGGTTCCGGGACTAGCGTCAACGAGCAGTACTTC.

This clone was seen only once. The J gene is TRBJ2-1, the V gene TRBV6-5; weak D call: TRBD1 (7 bases). Germline-derived CDR1 and CDR2 are MNHEY and SVGAGI. CDR3 length: 14 residues. V was shortened by 8 bases and J by 1 base, with 12 bases between the two germline ends. The CDR3 DNA reads as TGTGCCAGCCGGCAGGGGGGTTCCTACAATGAGCAGTTCTTC. The encoded protein is CASRQGGSYNEQFF.

The rearrangement links TRBV19 to TRBJ1-1, with D tentatively TRBD1 (5 bases). V gave up 5 bases and J gave up 6 bases, with 10 bases separating them. Germline CDR1 LNHDA, CDR2 SQIVND (reference sequence). The CDR3 sequence is 12 residues long. CDR3 sequence (DNA): TGTGCCAGTAGTCCCAGGGTTGCTGAAGCTTTCTTT. It translates to CASSPRVAEAFF.

The chain joins TRBV9 to TRBJ2-5; D is possibly TRBD2 (5 bases). The CDR3 is 14 residues long. CDR1 and CDR2 (germline): SGDLS, YYNGEE. V was cut by 4 bases and J by 4 bases, with 14 bases left in between. The CDR3 region has the DNA TGTGCCAGCAGCCCATCTCCCCGGGGAGAGACCCAGTACTTC. This gives the protein CASSPSPRGETQYF.

The chain employs TRBV6-5 and TRBJ2-1, with a weak D call TRBD2 (5 bases). The V end lost 0 bases, the J end lost 7 bases, and 16 bases lay between the germline ends. Germline CDR1 and CDR2: MNHEY and SVGAGI. The length of the CDR3 is 16 residues. The CDR3 DNA follows: TGTGCCAGCAGTTACTCAGGAGGTGGGATCCCGAATGAGCAGTTCTTC. As protein: CASSYSGGGIPNEQFF.